Presented here are 2 T cell receptor beta chains from one specimen sequenced in a study of blood T cell repertoires in COVID-19. Sequencing was performed with immunoSEQ multiplex PCR; in TCRdb, only in-frame clones are kept and a portion is missing. The data hold more than 150,000 clones, with around 85% observed a single time. Sample: peripheral blood. Receptor source: a man in his sixties or seventies with active or convalescent COVID-19.

The chain recombines TRBV24-1 with TRBJ2-2, with 13 bases fitting TRBD2. With V trimmed by 3 bases and J by 4 bases, 7 bases remained unmatched. CDR3 length equals 18 residues. CDR1 is KGHDR and CDR2 is SFDVKD in the germline V gene. CDR3 in DNA: TGTGCCACCAGTGATCCTGGACTAGCGGGAGTGAGCACCGGGGAGCTGTTTTTT. Encoded protein: CATSDPGLAGVSTGELFF.

The rearrangement joins TRBV19 to TRBJ2-7; TRBD1 is a possible D gene (7 bases). V shed 3 bases and J shed 0 bases, with 12 bases lying between them. This CDR3 region has 15 residues. Germline V gene data show CDR1 as LNHDA and CDR2 as SQIVND (reference sequence). CDR3 loop: CASSIQGGGSYEQYF. The CDR3 region has the DNA TGTGCCAGTAGTATTCAGGGGGGCGGCTCCTACGAGCAGTACTTC.